This TCR beta chain was profiled in a study of blood T cell repertoires in COVID-19. The method was immunoSEQ multiplex PCR; TCRdb's version includes in-frame clones alone and lacks a portion of them. This sample has over 200,000 clones, with around 87% found just once. In germline, CDR1 is LGHNA, CDR2 YNFKEQ. The CDR3 runs 13 residues. V dropped 4 bases and J dropped 4 bases, with 9 bases sitting between them. Sequenced: peripheral blood. This chain uses TRBV4-2 with TRBJ2-3; D may be TRBD2 (6 bases). The TCR was taken from a woman aged 45-65 years with acute or convalescent COVID-19. CDR3 in amino acids: CASSPRLADTQYF. Written as DNA, the CDR3 is TGTGCCAGCAGCCCCAGACTAGCAGATACGCAGTATTTT.